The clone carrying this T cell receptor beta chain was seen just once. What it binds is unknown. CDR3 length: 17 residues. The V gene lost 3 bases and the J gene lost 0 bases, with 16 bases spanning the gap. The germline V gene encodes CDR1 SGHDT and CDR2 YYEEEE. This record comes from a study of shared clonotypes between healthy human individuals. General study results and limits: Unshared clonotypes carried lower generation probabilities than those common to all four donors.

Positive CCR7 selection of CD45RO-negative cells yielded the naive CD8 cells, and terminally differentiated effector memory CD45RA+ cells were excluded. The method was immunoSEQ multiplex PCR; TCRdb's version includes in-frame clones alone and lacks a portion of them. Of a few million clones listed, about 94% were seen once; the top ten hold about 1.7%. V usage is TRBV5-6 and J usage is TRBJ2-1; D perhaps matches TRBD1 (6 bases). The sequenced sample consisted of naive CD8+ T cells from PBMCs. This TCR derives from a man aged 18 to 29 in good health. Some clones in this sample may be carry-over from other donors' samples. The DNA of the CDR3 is TGTGCCAGCAGCTCAGCAGGGGCTTACAGCTCCTACAATGAGCAGTTCTTC. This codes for CASSSAGAYSSYNEQFF. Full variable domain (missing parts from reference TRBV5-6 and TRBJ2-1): DAGVTQSPTHLIKTRGQQVTLRCSPKSGHDTVSWYQQALGQGPQFIFQYYEEEERQRGNFPDRFSGHQFPNYSSELNVNALLLGDSALYLCASSSAGAYSSYNEQFFGPGTRLTVL.